Included here is one T cell receptor (beta chain) sequence, with context. This sample is drawn from a study of blood T cell repertoires in COVID-19. At the level of the study: Some COVID-19 samples were acute and others convalescent; all came from the United States, Italy and Spain.

Participant reports of clinical history set cohort assignment. Per the original methods: Amplified reference gene primers provided the basis for estimating nucleated cell counts. Profiled with immunoSEQ multiplex PCR; TCRdb holds only in-frame clones, not every one. V, J and clone size are taken as reported in that table, and D and trimming were inferred from the DNA itself. The profile covers roughly 170,000 clones, with 81% appearing a single time and about 5% taken by the ten largest. The CDR3 is 13 residues long. Trimming pared 4 bases from V and 11 bases from J, leaving 17 bases between. Germline CDR1 LGHDT, CDR2 YNNKEL (reference sequence).

Sequenced sample: PBMCs or T cells enriched from blood (not recorded which). The sequence derives from a middle-aged woman with acute COVID-19. V and J are TRBV3-1 (or the pseudogene TRBV3-2) and TRBJ1-1, with D maybe TRBD1 (6 bases). The CDR3 reads CASSLRGQEFAFF. The CDR3 nucleotides are TGTGCCAGCAGCCTGCGGGGGCAGGAGTTCGCTTTCTTT.